This T cell receptor beta chain was documented in a study of T cells after posttransplantation cyclophosphamide. Method: immunoSEQ multiplex PCR; TCRdb's copy keeps in-frame clones and lacks some. Altogether tens of thousands of clones were found in the sample, and no singletons occur. The CDR3 contains 16 residues. Germline CDR1 reads LNHDA; CDR2 reads SQIVND (reference sequence). Trimming pared 5 bases from V and 4 bases from J, leaving 17 bases between. This clone was picked up many times. Sequenced: PBMCs. The gene calls are TRBV19 and TRBJ1-4, with D unclear. The receptor was derived from an older woman in good health, CMV-negative, and a related stem cell transplant donor. The CDR3 bases are TGTGCCAGTAGTCACAGCCGGTGGAAGGGTAATGAAAAACTGTTTTTT. Protein product: CASSHSRWKGNEKLFF.